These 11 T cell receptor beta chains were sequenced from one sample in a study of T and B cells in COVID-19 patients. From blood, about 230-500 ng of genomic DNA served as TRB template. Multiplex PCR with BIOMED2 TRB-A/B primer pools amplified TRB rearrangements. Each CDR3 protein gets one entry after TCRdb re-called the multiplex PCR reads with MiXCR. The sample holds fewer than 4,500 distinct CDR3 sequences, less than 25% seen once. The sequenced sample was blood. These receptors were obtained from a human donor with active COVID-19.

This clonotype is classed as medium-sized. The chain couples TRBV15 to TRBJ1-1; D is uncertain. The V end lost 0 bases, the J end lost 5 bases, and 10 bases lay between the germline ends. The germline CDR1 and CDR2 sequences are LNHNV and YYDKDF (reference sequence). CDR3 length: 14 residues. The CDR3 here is CATSRDYRGTEAFF. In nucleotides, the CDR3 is TGTGCCACCAGCAGAGATTATAGAGGGACTGAAGCTTTCTTT.

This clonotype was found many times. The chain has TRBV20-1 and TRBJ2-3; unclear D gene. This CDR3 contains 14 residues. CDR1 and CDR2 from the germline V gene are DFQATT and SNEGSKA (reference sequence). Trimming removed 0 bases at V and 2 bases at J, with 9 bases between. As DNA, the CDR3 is TGCAGTGCTAGAGAGTGGCTGCACACAGATACGCAGTATTTT. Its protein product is CSAREWLHTDTQYF.

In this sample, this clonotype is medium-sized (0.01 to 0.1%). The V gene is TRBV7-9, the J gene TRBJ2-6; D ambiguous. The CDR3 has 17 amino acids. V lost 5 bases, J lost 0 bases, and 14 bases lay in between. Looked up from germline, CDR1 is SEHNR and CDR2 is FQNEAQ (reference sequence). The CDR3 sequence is CASSAARALSGANVLTF. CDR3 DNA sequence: TGTGCCAGCAGCGCAGCCCGAGCCCTCTCTGGGGCCAACGTCCTGACTTTC.

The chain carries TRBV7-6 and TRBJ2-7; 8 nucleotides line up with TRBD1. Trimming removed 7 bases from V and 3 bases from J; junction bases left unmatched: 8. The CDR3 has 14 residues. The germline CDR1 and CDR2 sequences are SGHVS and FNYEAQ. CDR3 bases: TGTGCCAGCACCCGACAGGGGTCCATCTACGAGCAGTACTTC. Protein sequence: CASTRQGSIYEQYF.

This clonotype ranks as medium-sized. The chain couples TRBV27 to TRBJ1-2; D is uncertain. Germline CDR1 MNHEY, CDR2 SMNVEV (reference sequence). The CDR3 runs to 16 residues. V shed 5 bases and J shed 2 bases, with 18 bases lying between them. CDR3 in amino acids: CASSPSVDRKNYGYTF. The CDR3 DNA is TGTGCCAGCAGTCCCAGCGTGGACCGGAAAAACTATGGCTACACCTTC.

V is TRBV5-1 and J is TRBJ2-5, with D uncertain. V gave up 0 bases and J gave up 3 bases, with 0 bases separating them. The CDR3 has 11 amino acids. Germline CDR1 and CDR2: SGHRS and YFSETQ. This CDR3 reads CASSLEETQYF. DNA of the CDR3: TGCGCCAGCAGCTTGGAAGAGACCCAGTACTTC. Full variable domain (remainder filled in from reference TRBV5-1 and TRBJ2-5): KAGVTQTPRYLIKTRGQQVTLSCSPISGHRSVSWYQQTPGQGLQFLFEYFSETQRNKGNFPGRFSGRQFSNSRSEMNVSTLELGDSALYLCASSLEETQYFGPGTRLLVL.

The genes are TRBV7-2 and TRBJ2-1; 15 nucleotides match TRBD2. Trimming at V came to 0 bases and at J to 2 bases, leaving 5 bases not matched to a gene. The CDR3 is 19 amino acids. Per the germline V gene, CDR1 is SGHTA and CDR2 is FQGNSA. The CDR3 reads CASSLASGTSGGTYNEQFF. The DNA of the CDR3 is TGTGCCAGCAGCTTAGCCTCCGGGACTAGCGGGGGGACCTACAATGAGCAGTTCTTC.

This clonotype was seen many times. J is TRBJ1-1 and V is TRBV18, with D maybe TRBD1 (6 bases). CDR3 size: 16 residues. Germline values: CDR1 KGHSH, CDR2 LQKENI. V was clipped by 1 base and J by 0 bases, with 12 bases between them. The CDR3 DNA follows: TGTGCCAGCTCACCACAAACAGGGACCATGAACACTGAAGCTTTCTTT. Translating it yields CASSPQTGTMNTEAFF. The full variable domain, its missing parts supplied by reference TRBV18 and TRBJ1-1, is NAGVMQNPRHLVRRRGQEARLRCSPMKGHSHVYWYRQLPEEGLKFMVYLQKENIIDESGMPKERFSAEFPKEGPSILRIQQVVRGDSAAYFCASSPQTGTMNTEAFFGQGTRLTVV.

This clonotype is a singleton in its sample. The CDR3 spells CAWTIRQGANVLTF. The CDR3 nucleotides are TGTGCCTGGACTATCCGACAGGGGGCCAACGTCCTGACTTTC. The V and J genes are TRBV30 and TRBJ2-6, with a possible D match to TRBD1 (5 bases). Trimming took 4 bases from V and 4 from J, leaving 11 bases between them. Per the germline V gene, CDR1 is GTSNPN and CDR2 is SVGIG (reference sequence). The CDR3 sequence is 14 residues long.

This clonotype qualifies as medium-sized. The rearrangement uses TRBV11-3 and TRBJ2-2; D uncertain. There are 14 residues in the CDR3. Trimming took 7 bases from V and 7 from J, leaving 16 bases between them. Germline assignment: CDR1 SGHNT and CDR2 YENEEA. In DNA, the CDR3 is TGTGCCAGCACCTTGGCACGACAAGGCGGGGAGCTGTTTTTT. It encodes CASTLARQGGELFF.

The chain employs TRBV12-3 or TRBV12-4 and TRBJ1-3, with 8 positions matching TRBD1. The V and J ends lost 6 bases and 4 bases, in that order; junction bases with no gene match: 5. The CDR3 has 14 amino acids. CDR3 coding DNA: TGTGCCAGCAGGGGCAGGGGGCCCGGAAACACCATATATTTT. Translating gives CASRGRGPGNTIYF.